These 22 T cell receptor beta chains came from one sample sequenced in a study of blood T cells in healthy people across ages. Primed by a sample-barcoded 5' primer and a J-beta primer mix, a second PCR proceeded for 7 to 11 cycles. TCRdb re-derived calls from the 5' RACE reads in MiXCR, one entry per CDR3 protein. The table has hundreds of thousands of distinct CDR3 sequences, 40% to 50% seen once. Sample: blood. These receptors were collected from a man aged 80 or over in good health.

The V and J genes are TRBV6-5 and TRBJ2-7; the match to TRBD1 covers 8 bases. V gave up 5 bases and J gave up 1 base; unmatched junction bases: 4. Germline CDR1 is MNHEY and CDR2 is SVGAGI. This CDR3 has 14 residues. The CDR3 DNA is TGTGCCAGCAGTGAGAGGGACAGGTCCTACGAGCAGTACTTC. It encodes CASSERDRSYEQYF.

This clonotype was recorded a few times. The rearrangement uses TRBV11-1 and TRBJ1-6, with unresolved D. V gave up 2 bases and J gave up 5 bases, with 13 bases separating them. The CDR3 runs 16 residues. CDR1 is SGHAT and CDR2 is FQDESV in the germline V gene (reference sequence). The CDR3 DNA sequence: TGTGCCAGCAGCTTACGTTGGGCTGCCAATAATTCACCCCTCCACTTT. It encodes CASSLRWAANNSPLHF.

This chain uses TRBV7-2 with TRBJ2-1; no clear D. Germline V lookup: CDR1 SGHTA, CDR2 FQGNSA. The V and J ends lost 5 bases and 9 bases respectively, with 11 bases between them. The CDR3 covers 12 residues. CDR3 loop: CASSPFIGEQFF. DNA of the CDR3: TGTGCCAGCAGCCCTTTTATAGGTGAGCAGTTCTTC.

This clonotype was seen only a few times. The chain employs TRBV9 and TRBJ1-5, with D unclear. With 0 bases removed from V and 0 bases from J, the gap between germline ends came to 7 bases. Germline V gene sequence: CDR1 SGDLS, CDR2 YYNGEE. The CDR3 length is 15 residues. CDR3 protein: CASSVGTASNQPQHF. Here the CDR3 DNA reads TGTGCCAGCAGCGTAGGGACTGCTAGCAATCAGCCCCAGCATTTT. Complete variable domain (other parts from reference TRBV9 and TRBJ1-5): DSGVTQTPKHLITATGQRVTLRCSPRSGDLSVYWYQQSLDQGLQFLIQYYNGEERAKGNILERFSAQQFPDLHSELNLSSLELGDSALYFCASSVGTASNQPQHFGDGTRLSIL.

This chain connects TRBV28 to TRBJ2-3; D may be TRBD2 (5 bases). CDR3 length: 16 amino acids. V was cut by 1 base and J by 1 base, with 12 bases left in between. Looked up from germline, CDR1 is MDHEN and CDR2 is SYDVKM. CDR3 region: CASSLSAERGTDTQYF. The CDR3 DNA reads as TGTGCCAGCAGTTTATCCGCGGAGAGGGGCACAGATACGCAGTATTTT. The variable domain in full, completed from reference TRBV28 and TRBJ2-3, reads DVKVTQSSRYLVKRTGEKVFLECVQDMDHENMFWYRQDPGLGLRLIYFSYDVKMKEKGDIPEGYSVSREKKERFSLILESASTNQTSMYLCASSLSAERGTDTQYFGPGTRLTVL.

V is TRBV29-1 and J is TRBJ2-1, with D tentatively TRBD2 (6 bases). CDR3 size: 14 residues. V lost 8 bases, J lost 2 bases, and 16 bases lay in between. CDR1 is SQVTM and CDR2 is ANQGSEA in the germline V gene. The DNA of the CDR3 is TGCAGCCTATCGCGGGGTGGGCCCTACAATGAGCAGTTCTTC. Amino acid sequence: CSLSRGGPYNEQFF.

This clonotype appeared many times. This chain joins TRBV29-1 and TRBJ2-3, with D possibly matching TRBD2 (6 bases). V was clipped by 6 bases and J by 1 base, with 14 bases between them. The CDR3 is made up of 14 amino acids. The germline V gene encodes CDR1 SQVTM and CDR2 ANQGSEA. This CDR3 is CSVRRGIGTDTQYF. In nucleotides, the CDR3 is TGCAGCGTGAGGAGGGGCATTGGCACAGATACGCAGTATTTT.

This clonotype was picked up one time. This chain links TRBV11-2 with TRBJ2-7, with D possibly called TRBD1 or TRBD2 (6 bases each). CDR1 is SGHAT, CDR2 FQNNGV, per germline. There are 14 residues in the CDR3. V was pared by 5 bases and J by 7 bases, with 18 bases between. The CDR3 nucleotides read TGTGCCAGCAGCACTGACGGGGGCCTAATGGAGCAGTACTTC. It specifies CASSTDGGLMEQYF.

V is TRBV20-1 and J is TRBJ2-3; 7 bases match TRBD1. Per the germline V gene, CDR1 is DFQATT and CDR2 is SNEGSKA (reference sequence). Losses at the gene ends were 5 bases for V and 0 bases for J; bases not matched to a gene: 5. This CDR3 has 14 amino acids. The CDR3 nucleotides read TGCAGTGCTGTGGGACAGAGAAGCACAGATACGCAGTATTTT. It yields the protein CSAVGQRSTDTQYF.

There are a few counts of this clonotype. The DNA of the CDR3 is TGTGCCAGCAGCTTTAACGGGGGGTCAAGGGCCGACGCTGAGCAGTTCTTC. Protein sequence: CASSFNGGSRADAEQFF. J is TRBJ2-1 and V is TRBV7-3; 7 bases fit TRBD2. Per germline, CDR1 SGHTA and CDR2 FQGTGA. V gave up 3 bases and J gave up 9 bases; unmatched junction bases: 17. CDR3 size: 17 residues.

This clonotype has just one count. The chain recombines TRBV5-1 with TRBJ2-3; 7 bases map to TRBD2. CDR3 size: 15 residues. CDR1 SGHRS and CDR2 YFSETQ come from the germline V gene. Trimming at V came to 2 bases and at J to 3 bases, leaving 6 bases not matched to a gene. DNA for the CDR3: TGCGCCAGCAGCTTCAACGGGAGGTTTACAGATACGCAGTATTTT. This codes for CASSFNGRFTDTQYF.

The rearrangement joins TRBV7-2 to TRBJ2-3; 10 bases align to TRBD2. The CDR3 runs 17 residues. The J segment lost 7 bases and the V segment lost 5 bases, leaving 15 bases of the junction unmatched. The V gene's germline CDR1 is SGHTA and CDR2 FQGNSA. CDR3 nucleotide sequence: TGTGCCAGCAGCCCTAACGCCCCAGCGGGGGGGGGAAATACGCAGTATTTT. It codes for CASSPNAPAGGGNTQYF.

Here the CDR3 reads CASSLGARDYEQFF. In DNA, the CDR3 is TGTGCCAGCAGCTTAGGCGCCCGGGACTATGAGCAGTTCTTC. The chain recombines TRBV7-2 with TRBJ2-1; D may be TRBD2 (6 bases). This CDR3 is built from 14 residues. Trimming removed 1 base from V and 8 bases from J, with 12 bases in between. Germline-derived CDR1 and CDR2 are SGHTA and FQGNSA.

The CDR3 reads CSVIQPRVALETQYF. The DNA for the CDR3 is TGCAGCGTTATCCAGCCCAGGGTTGCTTTGGAGACCCAGTACTTC. The chain employs TRBV29-1 and TRBJ2-7; possible D gene TRBD1, 5 bases. With the DNA end fitting TRBJ2-5 better, the J assignment may be wrong. This CDR3 is 15 amino acids long. Germline assignment: CDR1 SQVTM and CDR2 ANQGSEA.

At least ten counts were recorded for this clonotype. The gene calls are TRBV6-6 and TRBJ2-7; 14 bases are a match to TRBD2. In germline, CDR1 is MNHNY, CDR2 SVGAGI (reference sequence). With V trimmed by 2 bases and J by 7 bases, 4 bases remained unmatched. CDR3 length: 15 residues. CDR3 DNA sequence: TGTGCCAGCAGTTACGGGACTAGCGGGGGAGGTGAGCAGTACTTC. Protein: CASSYGTSGGGEQYF.

The chain combines TRBV20-1 with TRBJ2-2; 13 bases are a match to TRBD2. The CDR3 spans 15 residues. V lost 6 bases, J lost 4 bases, and 5 bases stayed unmatched. Germline V gives CDR1 DFQATT, CDR2 SNEGSKA (reference sequence). This chain's CDR3 is CSARLAGGLTGELFF. CDR3 DNA sequence: TGCAGTGCGAGACTAGCGGGGGGACTCACCGGGGAGCTGTTTTTT.

The chain carries TRBV7-2 and TRBJ1-2; 8 nucleotides align to TRBD1. V dropped 5 bases and J dropped 5; count of bases not matched to a gene: 7. CDR1 and CDR2 (germline): SGHTA, FQGNSA. The CDR3 extends over 14 amino acids. In nucleotides, the CDR3 is TGTGCCAGCAGCGAGACAGGGGCTTCTTATGGCTACACCTTC. Amino acids: CASSETGASYGYTF.

This chain joins TRBV14 and TRBJ1-5, with TRBD1 as a possible D gene (5 bases). CDR1 is SGHDN and CDR2 is FVKESK in the germline V gene. CDR3 length: 16 amino acids. V lost 4 bases and J lost 2, with 15 bases in between. The CDR3 protein is CASSRLRQSGNQPQHF. The CDR3 nucleotides are TGTGCCAGCAGCCGACTTAGACAGTCGGGCAATCAGCCCCAGCATTTT.

The rearrangement uses TRBV10-3 and TRBJ1-4; 8 bases agree with TRBD1. Per germline, CDR1 ENHRY and CDR2 SYGVKD. V dropped 4 bases and J dropped 6; count of bases not matched to a gene: 1. The CDR3 has 13 amino acids. The CDR3 sequence is CAISGTGYEKLFF. The CDR3 DNA sequence: TGTGCCATCAGTGGGACAGGGTATGAAAAACTGTTTTTT.

The V and J genes are TRBV28 and TRBJ2-7; D remains unclear. V was pared by 5 bases and J by 1 base, with 18 bases between. Germline CDR1 reads MDHEN; CDR2 reads SYDVKM. The CDR3 extends over 16 amino acids. CDR3 sequence reads: CASSPPRLGTSYEQYF. For the CDR3, the DNA is TGTGCCAGCAGTCCCCCGCGTCTCGGAACTTCCTACGAGCAGTACTTC. The entire variable domain, with the rest obtained from reference TRBV28 and TRBJ2-7, is as follows: DVKVTQSSRYLVKRTGEKVFLECVQDMDHENMFWYRQDPGLGLRLIYFSYDVKMKEKGDIPEGYSVSREKKERFSLILESASTNQTSMYLCASSPPRLGTSYEQYFGPGTRLTVT.

The chain has TRBV7-2 and TRBJ2-1, with 10 nucleotides matching TRBD2. The DNA end lines up better with TRBJ2-7; the J call may be wrong. CDR3 length: 16 amino acids. Per the germline V gene, CDR1 is SGHTA and CDR2 is FQGNSA. The CDR3 here is CASSLDWLAGVDEQYF. CDR3 coding DNA: TGTGCCAGCAGCTTAGATTGGCTAGCGGGAGTAGATGAGCAGTACTTC.

This clonotype has only a few counts. V and J are TRBV7-2 and TRBJ2-7, with 14 bases fitting TRBD2. CDR3 length: 16 residues. J lost 4 bases, V lost 4 bases, and 6 bases had no gene match. From germline, CDR1 is SGHTA and CDR2 FQGNSA. CDR3 amino acids: CASSSPTSGRVYEQYF. As DNA, the CDR3 is TGTGCCAGCAGCTCACCGACTAGCGGGAGGGTTTACGAGCAGTACTTC.